The entry below gives a single T cell receptor (beta chain) sequence along with its context. Its target is unknown. V dropped 0 bases and J dropped 1 base, with 7 bases sitting between them. The CDR3 runs 14 residues. CDR1 is MNHEY, CDR2 SVGAGI, per germline. This entry is derived from a study of T cell responses to AZD1222 COVID-19 vaccine. Points from the study as a whole: Just a handful of AZD1222 recipients were seropositive at baseline.

Sequencing was performed with immunoSEQ multiplex PCR; in TCRdb, only in-frame clones are kept and a portion is missing. The sample records some 110,000 clones, more than 75% being singletons. The V gene is TRBV6-5, the J gene TRBJ2-7; D unclear. The sequencing used peripheral blood, collected 28 days after the second AZD1222 dose. The TCR originated in an adult who received the AZD1222 COVID-19 vaccine. The CDR3: CASSYSRGSYEQYF. As DNA, the CDR3 is TGTGCCAGCAGTTACTCCCGCGGATCCTACGAGCAGTACTTC.